The sequence of this T cell receptor (beta chain) was determined in a study of OX40 agonist ivuxolimab in advanced cancers. About the study: Past anti-PD-1, anti-PD-L1 or anti-CTLA-4 therapy was accepted, and around 40% had received some. General observations from the study: Normalized T-cell clonal expansion was also low in a subset of nonresponders. Those patients achieving a partial response at 0.1-3.0 mg/kg showed among the lowest clonal expansion.

The method was immunoSEQ multiplex PCR; TCRdb's version includes in-frame clones alone and lacks a portion of them. The table includes some 100,000 clones, 80% to 90% detected once. The CDR3 has 10 residues. This clone has only a few counts. The antigen is undetermined. This receptor was obtained from an adult with an advanced solid tumor such as melanoma, head and neck, liver or kidney cancer. The chain joins TRBV21-1 to TRBJ1-5. TRBV21-1 constitutes a pseudogene. The source material was CD4+ or CD8+ T cells sorted from blood, sampled in a trial of the OX40 agonist ivuxolimab. CDR3 loop: CASSKETQHF. The CDR3 region has the DNA TGTGCCAGCAGCAAAGAAACCCAGCATTTT.